A selection of T cell receptor beta chains follows, all from one sample in a study of identical twins. TCRdb independently ran MiXCR on the 5' RACE reads; one entry per CDR3 protein. The sample carries 450,000 or so distinct CDR3 sequences, approximately 14% recorded once. The same sample was also used in a study of yellow fever vaccine responses in identical twins.

Sequenced: CD4+ T cells sorted from blood. These receptors were collected from a woman aged 18-30 years in good health. CDR3s include the opening cysteine and the closing phenylalanine or tryptophan. A D gene is named only where the DNA matches it firmly. Rows give clone size only sometimes, using once, few, many, or a class for an expanded clone.

V: TRBV24-1
size: -
D: TRBD2
J: TRBJ2-5
length: 15
CDR3: CATSDPRGSEETQYF
DNA: TGTGCCACCAGTGATCCGCGGGGGAGCGAAGAGACCCAGTACTTC

V: TRBV7-2
size: few
D: -
J: TRBJ2-3
length: 13
CDR3: CASSLKGGVTQYF
DNA: TGTGCCAGCAGCTTAAAGGGAGGTGTGACGCAGTATTTT

V: TRBV20-1
size: many
D: -
J: TRBJ2-1
length: 14
CDR3: CSARLASSYNEQFF
DNA: TGCAGTGCTAGACTAGCGAGCTCCTACAATGAGCAGTTCTTC

V: TRBV12-3/TRBV12-4
size: -
D: -
J: TRBJ2-2
length: 20
CDR3: CASRKWLNDRTAPNTGELFF
DNA: TGTGCCAGCAGGAAATGGTTGAATGACAGGACGGCCCCGAACACCGGGGAGCTGTTTTTT

V: TRBV5-4
size: -
D: -
J: TRBJ1-1
length: 15
CDR3: CASSLARVYNTEAFF
DNA: TGTGCCAGCAGCTTGGCGAGGGTTTATAACACTGAAGCTTTCTTT

V: TRBV5-1
size: few
D: TRBD1
J: TRBJ2-5
length: 16
CDR3: CASSPPFDRGHETQYF
DNA: TGCGCCAGCAGCCCCCCTTTCGACAGGGGGCACGAGACCCAGTACTTC

V: TRBV15
size: -
D: -
J: TRBJ2-4
length: 15
CDR3: CATSRGGAEKNIQYF
DNA: TGTGCCACCAGCAGAGGTGGCGCAGAGAAAAACATTCAGTACTTC

V: TRBV19
size: -
D: -
J: TRBJ2-3
length: 15
CDR3: CASSSSGLSTDTQYF
DNA: TGTGCCAGTAGTTCTTCCGGACTTAGCACAGATACGCAGTATTTT

V: TRBV11-2
size: few
D: -
J: TRBJ2-3
length: 15
CDR3: CASSSSGGTTDTQYF
DNA: TGTGCCAGCAGCTCCTCCGGTGGGACCACAGATACGCAGTATTTT

V: TRBV3-1
size: many
D: -
J: TRBJ2-2
length: 14
CDR3: CASSRRGATGELFF
DNA: TGTGCCAGCAGCCGCCGGGGGGCCACCGGGGAGCTGTTTTTT

V: TRBV6-5
size: few
D: TRBD2
J: TRBJ2-7
length: 18
CDR3: CASSYSVTSGRVWYEQYF
DNA: TGTGCCAGCAGTTACTCTGTGACTAGCGGGAGGGTCTGGTACGAGCAGTACTTC

V: TRBV15
size: few
D: TRBD2
J: TRBJ2-3
length: 17
CDR3: CATSRDRAGGWGDTQYF
DNA: TGTGCCACCAGCAGAGATCGAGCGGGAGGGTGGGGAGATACGCAGTATTTT

V: TRBV28
size: -
D: TRBD2
J: TRBJ2-1
length: 15
CDR3: CANSARSGNYNEQFF
DNA: TGTGCCAACAGCGCCAGGAGCGGGAACTACAATGAGCAGTTCTTC

V: TRBV20-1
size: -
D: -
J: TRBJ2-3
length: 15
CDR3: CSASRFRTRTDTQYF
DNA: TGCAGTGCTAGCCGCTTTCGGACTCGCACAGATACGCAGTATTTT

V: TRBV11-2
size: -
D: TRBD1
J: TRBJ2-1
length: 14
CDR3: CASSLDRDRGPQFF
DNA: TGTGCCAGCAGCTTAGATCGTGACAGGGGGCCGCAGTTCTTC

V: TRBV20-1
size: few
D: -
J: TRBJ2-7
length: 12
CDR3: CSASTASYEQYF
DNA: TGCAGTGCTAGTACTGCTTCCTACGAGCAGTACTTC

V: TRBV7-9
size: -
D: -
J: TRBJ2-1
length: 15
CDR3: CASSARRVLQPEQFF
DNA: TGTGCCAGCAGCGCCCGACGGGTCCTACAGCCGGAGCAGTTCTTC

V: TRBV6-5
size: many
D: -
J: TRBJ2-1
length: 14
CDR3: CASSYSGAYNEQFF
DNA: TGTGCCAGCAGTTACTCGGGGGCATACAATGAGCAGTTCTTC

V: TRBV7-3
size: few
D: -
J: TRBJ2-1
length: 15
CDR3: CASSSGRSSYNEQFF
DNA: TGTGCCAGCAGTTCAGGACGGAGCTCCTACAATGAGCAGTTCTTC

V: TRBV4-3
size: -
D: -
J: TRBJ2-3
length: 16
CDR3: CASSQDRRAGTDTQYF
DNA: TGCGCCAGCAGCCAAGATCGCCGAGCTGGGACAGATACGCAGTATTTT

V: TRBV21-1
size: -
D: -
J: TRBJ1-2
length: 16
CDR3: CASSKASGQESYGYTF
DNA: TGTGCCAGCAGCAAAGCGTCGGGACAGGAATCCTATGGCTACACCTTC

V: TRBV24-1
size: -
D: TRBD2
J: TRBJ2-1
length: 15
CDR3: CATSDLSGRADEQFF
DNA: TGTGCCACCAGTGATTTGAGCGGGAGGGCCGATGAGCAGTTCTTC

V: TRBV7-2
size: -
D: TRBD2
J: TRBJ2-1
length: 16
CDR3: CASSGVGRGSPNEQFF
DNA: TGTGCCAGCTCTGGAGTGGGTCGCGGGAGTCCCAATGAGCAGTTCTTC

V: TRBV6-1
size: -
D: TRBD1
J: TRBJ2-7
length: 13
CDR3: CASRTGQLYEQYF
DNA: TGTGCCAGCAGGACGGGACAGCTCTACGAGCAGTACTTC

V: TRBV3-1
size: few
D: -
J: TRBJ1-2
length: 16
CDR3: CASSPTKTVGIYGYTF
DNA: TGTGCCAGCAGCCCAACTAAGACAGTTGGAATCTATGGCTACACCTTC

V: TRBV5-1
size: many
D: -
J: TRBJ2-2
length: 16
CDR3: CASSTDQLSPTGELFF
DNA: TGCGCCAGCAGCACCGACCAGCTGAGTCCCACCGGGGAGCTGTTTTTT

V: TRBV2
size: few
D: -
J: TRBJ1-5
length: 13
CDR3: CASSEALGGPQHF
DNA: TGTGCCAGCAGTGAAGCGCTAGGGGGGCCCCAGCATTTT

V: TRBV20-1
size: few
D: -
J: TRBJ2-5
length: 15
CDR3: CSARGGSGAQETQYF
DNA: TGCAGTGCTAGGGGGGGTTCAGGGGCCCAAGAGACCCAGTACTTC

V: TRBV5-6
size: -
D: -
J: TRBJ2-2
length: 15
CDR3: CASSLFRSNTGELFF
DNA: TGTGCCAGCAGCTTGTTTAGATCGAACACCGGGGAGCTGTTTTTT

V: TRBV20-1
size: few
D: -
J: TRBJ1-3
length: 13
CDR3: CSAQGRSGNTIYF
DNA: TGCAGTGCCCAGGGACGCTCGGGAAACACCATATATTTT

V: TRBV7-2
size: -
D: TRBD2
J: TRBJ2-3
length: 14
CDR3: CASTPSGGPDTQYF
DNA: TGTGCCAGCACACCATCGGGGGGGCCAGATACGCAGTATTTT

V: TRBV6-5
size: many
D: TRBD1
J: TRBJ2-7
length: 14
CDR3: CASSYRGQGYEQYF
DNA: TGTGCCAGCAGTTACAGGGGACAGGGCTACGAGCAGTACTTC

V: TRBV4-1
size: once
D: -
J: TRBJ2-7
length: 15
CDR3: CASSQVQLQSGEQYF
DNA: TGCGCCAGCAGCCAAGTTCAATTGCAGTCGGGCGAGCAGTACTTC

V: TRBV4-3
size: -
D: -
J: TRBJ2-3
length: 13
CDR3: CASSQDASDTQYF
DNA: TGCGCCAGCAGCCAAGATGCCTCGGATACGCAGTATTTT

V: TRBV5-1
size: many
D: -
J: TRBJ1-1
length: 15
CDR3: CASSPLDRMNTEAFF
DNA: TGCGCCAGCAGCCCTCTAGACAGAATGAACACTGAAGCTTTCTTT

V: TRBV6-1
size: -
D: -
J: TRBJ2-1
length: 14
CDR3: CASRSEQAYNEQFF
DNA: TGTGCCAGCAGGAGCGAACAGGCCTACAATGAGCAGTTCTTC

V: TRBV20-1
size: few
D: -
J: TRBJ2-1
length: 14
CDR3: CSAPGRLAYNEQFF
DNA: TGCAGTGCACCCGGCCGACTAGCCTACAATGAGCAGTTCTTC

V: TRBV6-2/TRBV6-3
size: -
D: -
J: TRBJ2-3
length: 11
CDR3: CASGWTDTQYF
DNA: TGTGCCAGCGGGTGGACAGATACGCAGTATTTT

V: TRBV6-2/TRBV6-3
size: -
D: TRBD1
J: TRBJ1-2
length: 13
CDR3: CASTTQGASGYTF
DNA: TGTGCCAGCACCACCCAGGGGGCCTCAGGCTACACCTTC

V: TRBV6-6
size: -
D: -
J: TRBJ1-1
length: 12
CDR3: CASSQVRGEAFF
DNA: TGTGCCAGCAGTCAGGTCCGGGGAGAAGCTTTCTTT

V: TRBV20-1
size: -
D: -
J: TRBJ2-2
length: 16
CDR3: CSAKRGSFAGTGELFF
DNA: TGCAGTGCTAAGAGAGGGAGCTTCGCGGGCACCGGGGAGCTGTTTTTT